This T cell receptor beta chain derives from a study of T cell repertoires in cytomegalovirus infection. TCRdb re-called the reads through MiXCR, storing one row per CDR3 protein. The sample carries about 740,000 distinct CDR3 sequences, 35% recorded once. This clonotype was recorded a few times. The CDR3 consists of 15 residues. The V and J ends lost 5 bases and 6 bases, in that order; junction bases with no gene match: 9. The germline gives CDR1 SGHVS, CDR2 FNYEAQ. This chain uses TRBV7-6 with TRBJ2-3; 9 bases fit TRBD1. Material for sequencing was PBMCs. This receptor was obtained from a human donor in good health (CMV status not recorded). Some clones in this sample may be carry-over from other donors' samples. The CDR3 reads CASSRGQGLSDTQYF. The CDR3 coding sequence is TGTGCCAGCAGCCGCGGACAGGGGCTGTCGGATACGCAGTATTTT.